This T cell receptor (beta chain) was recovered during a study of blood T cells in healthy people across ages. Study-wide results and limits: A greater number of naive CD4+ cells and higher diversity distinguished long-lived donors from aged donors. Roughly linearly, TCR beta diversity per million T cells fell as age increased.

V lost 3 bases and J 8 bases, leaving 10 bases between the germline ends. Germline CDR1 reads KGHSH; CDR2 reads LQKENI. The CDR3 is 13 amino acids. With a J-beta primer mix and a sample-barcoded 5' primer, a second PCR ran about 7 to 11 cycles. TCRdb re-analysed the 5' RACE reads in MiXCR, keeping a single row per CDR3 protein. The sample has more than 450,000 distinct CDR3 sequences; about 26% are singletons. With regard to this clonotype: Its cognate antigen is unknown.

This sample also belongs to another study, concerning T cells of mothers and their children. That study adds: Mothers yielded over 8.5 million CDR3 reads, children approximately 2.8 million each.

The chain links TRBV18 to TRBJ1-4; a possible D gene is TRBD1 (5 bases). The clonotype comes from a boy between 2 and 10 years old in good health. Specimen: blood. CDR3 DNA sequence: TGTGCCAGCTCACCGACAGTCGGGGAAAAACTGTTTTTT. Protein: CASSPTVGEKLFF. Using reference TRBV18 and TRBJ1-4 for the parts outside the CDR3, the full variable domain is NAGVMQNPRHLVRRRGQEARLRCSPMKGHSHVYWYRQLPEEGLKFMVYLQKENIIDESGMPKERFSAEFPKEGPSILRIQQVVRGDSAAYFCASSPTVGEKLFFGSGTQLSVL.